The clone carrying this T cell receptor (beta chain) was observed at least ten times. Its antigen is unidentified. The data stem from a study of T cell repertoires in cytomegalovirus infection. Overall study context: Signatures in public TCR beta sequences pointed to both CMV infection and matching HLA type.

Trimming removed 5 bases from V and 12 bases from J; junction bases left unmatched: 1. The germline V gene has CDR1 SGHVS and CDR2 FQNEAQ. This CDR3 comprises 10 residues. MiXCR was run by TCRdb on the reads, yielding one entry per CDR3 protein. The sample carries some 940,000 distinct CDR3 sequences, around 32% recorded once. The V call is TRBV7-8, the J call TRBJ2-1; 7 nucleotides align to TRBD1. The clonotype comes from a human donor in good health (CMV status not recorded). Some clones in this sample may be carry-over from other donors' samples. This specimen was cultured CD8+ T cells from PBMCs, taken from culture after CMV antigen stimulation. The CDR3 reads CASSAGGQFF. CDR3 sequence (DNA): TGTGCCAGCAGCGCAGGGGGGCAGTTCTTC.